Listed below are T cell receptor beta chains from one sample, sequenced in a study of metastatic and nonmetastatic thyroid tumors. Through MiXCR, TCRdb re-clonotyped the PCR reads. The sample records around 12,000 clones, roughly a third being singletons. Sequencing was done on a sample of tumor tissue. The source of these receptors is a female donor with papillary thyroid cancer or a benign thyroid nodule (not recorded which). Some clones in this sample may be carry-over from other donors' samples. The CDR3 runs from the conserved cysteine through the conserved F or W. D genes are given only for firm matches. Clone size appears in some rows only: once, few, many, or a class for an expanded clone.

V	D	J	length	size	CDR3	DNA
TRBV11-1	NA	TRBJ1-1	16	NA	CASSGRTNELNTEAFF	TGTGCCAGCAGCGGACGGACAAACGAACTGAACACTGAAGCTTTCTTT
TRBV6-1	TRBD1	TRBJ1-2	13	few	CASSHRGPYGYTF	TGTGCCAGCAGTCACAGGGGGCCATATGGCTACACCTTC
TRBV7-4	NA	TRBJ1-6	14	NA	CASSSWGVSSPLHF	TGTGCCAGCAGCTCCTGGGGGGTGAGTTCACCCCTCCACTTT
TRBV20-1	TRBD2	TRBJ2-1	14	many	CSAVAGGSYNEQFF	TGCAGTGCCGTAGCGGGAGGCTCCTACAATGAGCAGTTCTTC
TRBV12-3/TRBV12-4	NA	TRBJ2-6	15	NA	CASKWSPTGANVLTF	TGTGCCTCTAAGTGGTCCCCAACCGGGGCCAACGTCCTGACTTTC
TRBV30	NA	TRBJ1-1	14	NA	CAWRGQGRNTEAFF	TGTGCCTGGCGTGGCCAGGGACGGAACACTGAAGCTTTCTTT
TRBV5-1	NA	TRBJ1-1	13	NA	CASSLTMNTEAFF	TGCGCCAGCAGCTTGACAATGAACACTGAAGCTTTCTTT
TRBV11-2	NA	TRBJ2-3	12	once	CASSLGGNTQYF	TGTGCCAGCAGCTTAGGCGGTAATACGCAGTATTTT
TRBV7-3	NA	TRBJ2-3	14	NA	CASSLQGNTDTQYF	TGTGCCAGCAGCTTACAAGGCAACACAGATACGCAGTATTTT
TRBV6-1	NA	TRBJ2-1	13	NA	CASSRTRSNEQFF	TGTGCCAGCAGCCGGACACGGTCGAATGAGCAGTTCTTC
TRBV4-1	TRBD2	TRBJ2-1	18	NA	CASSRHGLAGGRGNEQFF	TGCGCCAGCAGCCGGCACGGGTTAGCGGGAGGCAGGGGGAATGAGCAGTTCTTC
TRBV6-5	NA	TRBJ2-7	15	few	CASSYRVWGPYEQYF	TGTGCCAGCAGTTACAGGGTATGGGGACCCTACGAGCAGTACTTC
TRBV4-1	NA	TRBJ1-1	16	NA	CASSQAWFGRNTEAFF	TGCGCCAGCAGCCAAGCATGGTTCGGGAGGAACACTGAAGCTTTCTTT
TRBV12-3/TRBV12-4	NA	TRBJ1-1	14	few	CASSLGAGCTEAFF	TGTGCCAGCAGTTTAGGGGCAGGTTGCACTGAAGCTTTCTTT